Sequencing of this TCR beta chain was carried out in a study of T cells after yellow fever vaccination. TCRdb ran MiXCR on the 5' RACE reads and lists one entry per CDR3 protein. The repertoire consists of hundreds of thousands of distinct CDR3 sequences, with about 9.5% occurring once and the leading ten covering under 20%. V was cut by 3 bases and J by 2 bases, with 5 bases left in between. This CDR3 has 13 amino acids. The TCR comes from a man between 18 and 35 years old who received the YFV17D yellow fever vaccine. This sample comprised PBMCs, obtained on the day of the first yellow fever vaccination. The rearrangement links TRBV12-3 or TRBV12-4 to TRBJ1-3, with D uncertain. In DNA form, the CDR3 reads TGTGCCAGCAGTTTTTCGACTGGAAACACCATATATTTT. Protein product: CASSFSTGNTIYF.